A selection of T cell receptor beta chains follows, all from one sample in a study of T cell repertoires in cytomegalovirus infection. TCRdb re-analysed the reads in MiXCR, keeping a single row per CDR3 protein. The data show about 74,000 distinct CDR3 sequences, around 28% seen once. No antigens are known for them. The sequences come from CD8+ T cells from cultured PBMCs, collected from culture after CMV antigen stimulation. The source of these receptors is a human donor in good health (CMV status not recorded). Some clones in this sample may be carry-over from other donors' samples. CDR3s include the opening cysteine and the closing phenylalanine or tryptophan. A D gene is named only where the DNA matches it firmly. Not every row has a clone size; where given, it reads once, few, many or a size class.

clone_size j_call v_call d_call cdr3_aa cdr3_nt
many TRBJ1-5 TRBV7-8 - CASSLYSGSNQPQHF TGTGCCAGCAGCTTATATTCGGGATCGAATCAGCCCCAGCATTTT
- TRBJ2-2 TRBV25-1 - CASVHNTGELFF TGTGCCAGCGTACACAACACCGGGGAGCTGTTTTTT
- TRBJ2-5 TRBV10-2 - CASSEGTKGTQYF TGCGCCAGCAGTGAAGGGACCAAGGGGACCCAGTACTTC
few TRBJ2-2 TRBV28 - CASSFSGAPDGELFF TGTGCCAGCAGTTTCTCGGGGGCCCCGGACGGGGAGCTGTTTTTT
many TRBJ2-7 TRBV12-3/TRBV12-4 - CASSFGGSYEQYF TGTGCCAGCAGTTTTGGGGGATCCTACGAGCAGTACTTC
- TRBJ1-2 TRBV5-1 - CASSSSLGQSGYGYTF TGCGCCAGCAGCTCATCCTTAGGACAGAGTGGCTATGGCTACACCTTC
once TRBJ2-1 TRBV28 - CASSLRLSSSDNEQFF TGTGCCAGCAGTTTACGTTTATCATCAAGCGACAATGAGCAGTTCTTC
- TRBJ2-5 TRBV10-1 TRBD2 CASSESGASGVQETQYF TGCGCCAGCAGTGAGTCTGGGGCTAGCGGGGTACAAGAGACCCAGTACTTC
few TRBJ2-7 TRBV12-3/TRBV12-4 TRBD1 CASSYTGDAYEQYF TGTGCCAGCAGTTATACAGGGGATGCGTACGAGCAGTACTTC
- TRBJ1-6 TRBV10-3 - CAISEVDPWAYNSPLHF TGTGCCATCAGTGAAGTAGACCCGTGGGCCTATAATTCACCCCTCCACTTT
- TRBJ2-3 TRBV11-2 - CASSPGGGYLSTDTQYF TGTGCCAGCAGCCCTGGTGGCGGGTATCTAAGCACAGATACGCAGTATTTT
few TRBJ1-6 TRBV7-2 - CASSSGTLSPLHF TGTGCCAGCAGCTCAGGGACCCTATCACCCCTCCACTTT
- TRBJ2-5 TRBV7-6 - CASRPPGQQETQYF TGTGCCAGCAGGCCACCCGGGCAGCAAGAGACCCAGTACTTC
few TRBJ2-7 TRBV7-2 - CASSLMLSEQYF TGTGCCAGCAGCTTAATGTTGAGCGAGCAGTACTTC
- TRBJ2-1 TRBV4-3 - CASSQVIENEQFF TGCGCCAGCAGCCAAGTTATCGAGAATGAGCAGTTCTTC
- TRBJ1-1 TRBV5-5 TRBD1 CASSLGRSGGTEAFF TGTGCCAGCAGCTTGGGGAGGTCAGGGGGAACTGAAGCTTTCTTT
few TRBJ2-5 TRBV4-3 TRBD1 CASSQDRGETQYF TGCGCCAGCAGCCAAGACAGGGGGGAGACCCAGTACTTC
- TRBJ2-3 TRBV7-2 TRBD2 CASTGGGTDTQYF TGTGCCAGCACCGGGGGGGGCACAGATACGCAGTATTTT
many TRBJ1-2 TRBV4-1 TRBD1 CASSQALTGAEGYTF TGCGCCAGCAGCCAAGCCCTGACAGGGGCGGAGGGCTACACCTTC
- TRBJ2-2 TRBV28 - CASSLGVGELFF TGTGCCAGCAGTTTGGGGGTCGGGGAGCTGTTTTTT
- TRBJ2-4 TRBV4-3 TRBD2 CASSQETSGVNIQYF TGCGCCAGCAGCCAAGAAACTAGCGGGGTTAACATTCAGTACTTC
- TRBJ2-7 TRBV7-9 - CASSLPRLGLYEQYF TGTGCCAGCAGCCTCCCCCGCTTAGGACTCTACGAGCAGTACTTC